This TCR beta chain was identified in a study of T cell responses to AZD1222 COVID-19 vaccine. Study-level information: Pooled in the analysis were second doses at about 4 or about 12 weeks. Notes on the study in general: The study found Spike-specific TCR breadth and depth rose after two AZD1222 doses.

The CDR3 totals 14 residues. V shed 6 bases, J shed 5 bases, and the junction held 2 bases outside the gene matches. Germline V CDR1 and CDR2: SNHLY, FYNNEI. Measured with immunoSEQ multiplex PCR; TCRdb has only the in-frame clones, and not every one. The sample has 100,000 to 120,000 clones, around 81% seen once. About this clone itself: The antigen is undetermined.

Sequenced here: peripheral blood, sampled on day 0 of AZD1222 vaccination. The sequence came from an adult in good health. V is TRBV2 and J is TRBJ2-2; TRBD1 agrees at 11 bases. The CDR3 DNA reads TGTGCCAGCAGGGGGACAGGGGGGACCGGGGAGCTGTTTTTT. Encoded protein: CASRGTGGTGELFF. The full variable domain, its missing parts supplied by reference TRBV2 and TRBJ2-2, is EPEVTQTPSHQVTQMGQEVILRCVPISNHLYFYWYRQILGQKVEFLVSFYNNEISEKSEIFDDQFSVERPDGSNFTLKIRSTKLEDSAMYFCASRGTGGTGELFFGEGSRLTVL.